This TCR beta chain was profiled in a study of tumor-infiltrating lymphocytes in primary liver carcinoma. Study background: Stage T1-T3 N0M0 tumors measured about 4.2 to 10 cm at most.

Reverse transcription of roughly 0.5 ug total RNA with a constant-region primer produced TCR beta cDNA. A slightly modified ARM-PCR protocol with three nested multiplex PCR rounds produced these TCR beta libraries. Each CDR3 protein gets one entry after TCRdb re-called the multiplex PCR reads with MiXCR. The sample carries more than 85,000 distinct CDR3 sequences, roughly 80% recorded once. Study-wide results and limits: Tumors reached a significantly greater top-250-clone fraction than blood did (p = 0.039).

Starting material for RNA and DNA co-extraction consisted of about 17-32 mg of unsorted bulk tissue. Remarks on this clonotype: No antigen is known for it. The final CDR3 position lacks the conserved phenylalanine or tryptophan, pointing to a likely read error.

The sequencing sample was made of liver tumor tissue from sampling region 3. This sample's subset: tumor region T3, left-lateral pole. The TCR originated in a man aged 40-50 years with primary liver carcinoma and hepatitis B virus infection.

CDR3 nucleotides: TGTGCCAGCAGTTTGGGGCTAATGAACACTGAAGCTTTCTTG. This encodes CASSLGLMNTEAFL. V usage is TRBV12-3 or TRBV12-4 and J usage is TRBJ1-1; maybe TRBD1 (5 bases). The CDR3 totals 14 residues. Trimming stripped 3 bases from V and 0 bases from J, with 8 bases between.